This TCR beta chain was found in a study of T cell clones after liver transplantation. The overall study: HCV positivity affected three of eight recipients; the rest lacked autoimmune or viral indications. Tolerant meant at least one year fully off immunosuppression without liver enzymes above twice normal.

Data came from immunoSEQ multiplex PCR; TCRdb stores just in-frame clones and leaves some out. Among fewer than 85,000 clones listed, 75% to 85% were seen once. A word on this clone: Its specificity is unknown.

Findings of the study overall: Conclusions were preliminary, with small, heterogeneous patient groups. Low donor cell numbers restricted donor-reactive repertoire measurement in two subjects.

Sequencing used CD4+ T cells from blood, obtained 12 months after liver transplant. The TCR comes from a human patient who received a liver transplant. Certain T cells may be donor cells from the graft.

The CDR3 is CASRRDRAGNTIYF. For the CDR3, the DNA is TGTGCCAGCAGGAGGGACAGGGCCGGAAACACCATATATTTT. The rearrangement links TRBV6-5 to TRBJ1-3; TRBD1 agrees at 9 bases. The V segment lost 6 bases and the J segment 4 bases; nucleotides outside the gene matches: 4. The CDR3 is 14 residues long. Germline CDR1 and CDR2: MNHEY and SVGAGI.